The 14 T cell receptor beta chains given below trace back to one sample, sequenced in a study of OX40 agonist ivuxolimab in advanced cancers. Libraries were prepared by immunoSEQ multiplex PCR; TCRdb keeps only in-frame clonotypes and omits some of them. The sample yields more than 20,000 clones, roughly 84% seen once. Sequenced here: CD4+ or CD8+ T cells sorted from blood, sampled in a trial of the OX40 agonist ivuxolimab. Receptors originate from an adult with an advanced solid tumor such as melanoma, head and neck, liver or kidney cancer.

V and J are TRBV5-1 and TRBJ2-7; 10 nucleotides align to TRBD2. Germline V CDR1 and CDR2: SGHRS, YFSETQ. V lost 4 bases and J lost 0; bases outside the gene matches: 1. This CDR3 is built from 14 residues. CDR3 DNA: TGCGCCAGCAGCCTAGCGGGAGTCTCCTACGAGCAGTACTTC. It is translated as CASSLAGVSYEQYF.

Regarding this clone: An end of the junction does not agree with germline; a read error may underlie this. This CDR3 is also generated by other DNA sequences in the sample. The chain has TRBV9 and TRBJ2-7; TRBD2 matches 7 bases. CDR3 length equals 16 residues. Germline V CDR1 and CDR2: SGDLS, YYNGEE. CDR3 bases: TGTGCCAGTAGCGAGGGGACGACTAGCTTAGCCTACGAGCAGTACTTC. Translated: CASSEGTTSLAYEQYF.

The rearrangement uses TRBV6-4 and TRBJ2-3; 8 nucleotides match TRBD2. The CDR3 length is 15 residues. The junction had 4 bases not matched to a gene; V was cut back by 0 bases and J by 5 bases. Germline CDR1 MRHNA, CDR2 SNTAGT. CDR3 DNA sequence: TGTGCCAGCAGTGACTCGCCGGGGGGGCAAGATACGCAGTATTTT. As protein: CASSDSPGGQDTQYF.

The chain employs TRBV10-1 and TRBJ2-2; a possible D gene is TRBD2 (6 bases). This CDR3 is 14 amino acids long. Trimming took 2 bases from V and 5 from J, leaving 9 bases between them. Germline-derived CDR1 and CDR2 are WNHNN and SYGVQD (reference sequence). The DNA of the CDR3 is TGCGCCAGCAGTGAGAGGCGGGGAACCGGGGAGCTGTTTTTT. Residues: CASSERRGTGELFF.

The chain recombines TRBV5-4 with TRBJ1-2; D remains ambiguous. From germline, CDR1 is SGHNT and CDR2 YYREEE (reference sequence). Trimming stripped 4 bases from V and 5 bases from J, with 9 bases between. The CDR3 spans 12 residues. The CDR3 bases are TGTGCCAGCAGCCAGGACGTATATGGCTACACCTTC. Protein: CASSQDVYGYTF.

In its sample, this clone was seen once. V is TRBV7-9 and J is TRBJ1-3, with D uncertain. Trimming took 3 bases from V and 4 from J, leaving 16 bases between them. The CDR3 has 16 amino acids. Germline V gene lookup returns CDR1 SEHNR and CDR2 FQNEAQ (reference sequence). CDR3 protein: CASSLTTLNPGNTIYF. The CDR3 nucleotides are TGTGCCAGCAGCTTGACAACCCTCAACCCGGGAAACACCATATATTTT. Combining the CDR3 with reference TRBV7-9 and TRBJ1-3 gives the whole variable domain DTGVSQNPRHKITKRGQNVTFRCDPISEHNRLYWYRQTLGQGPEFLTYFQNEAQLEKSRLLSDRFSAERPKGSFSTLEIQRTEQGDSAMYLCASSLTTLNPGNTIYFGEGSWLTVV.

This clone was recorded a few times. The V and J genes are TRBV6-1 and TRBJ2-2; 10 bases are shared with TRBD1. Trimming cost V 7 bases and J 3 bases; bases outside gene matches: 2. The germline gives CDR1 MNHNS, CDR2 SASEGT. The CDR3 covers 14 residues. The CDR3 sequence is CASIGTGDTGELFF. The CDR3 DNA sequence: TGTGCCAGCATTGGGACAGGGGACACCGGGGAGCTGTTTTTT.

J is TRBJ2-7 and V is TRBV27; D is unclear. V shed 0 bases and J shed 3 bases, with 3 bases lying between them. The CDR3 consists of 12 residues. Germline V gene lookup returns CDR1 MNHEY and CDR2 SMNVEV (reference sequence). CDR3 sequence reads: CASSLSGYEQYF. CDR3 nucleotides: TGTGCCAGCAGTTTATCGGGCTACGAGCAGTACTTC.

CDR3 protein: CASSDLGQGWSSGANVLTF. The DNA for the CDR3 is TGTGCCAGCAGTGACCTAGGACAGGGGTGGAGCTCTGGGGCCAACGTCCTGACTTTC. V usage is TRBV28 and J usage is TRBJ2-6; 9 nucleotides match TRBD1. The CDR3 covers 19 residues. Germline V CDR1 and CDR2: MDHEN, SYDVKM. V trimming: 5 bases; J trimming: 0 bases; junction bases outside the gene matches: 11.

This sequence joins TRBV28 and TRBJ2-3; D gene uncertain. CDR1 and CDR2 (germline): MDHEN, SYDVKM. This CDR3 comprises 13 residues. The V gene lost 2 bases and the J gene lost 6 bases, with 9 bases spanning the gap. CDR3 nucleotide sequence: TGTGCCAGCAGTTTAGGGCATTGGGATACGCAGTATTTT. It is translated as CASSLGHWDTQYF.

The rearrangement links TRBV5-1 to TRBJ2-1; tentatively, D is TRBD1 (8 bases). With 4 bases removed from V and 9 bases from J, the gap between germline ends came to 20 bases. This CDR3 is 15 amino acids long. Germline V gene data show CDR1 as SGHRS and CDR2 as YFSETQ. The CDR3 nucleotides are TGCGCCAGCAGCAACAGGGGGGGGACCCCGAGTGAGCAGTTCTTC. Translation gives CASSNRGGTPSEQFF.

The CDR3 DNA sequence: TGTGCCAGCAGTTTCCTACAGGGTCCCGGGGAGCTGTTTTTT. This encodes CASSFLQGPGELFF. This rearrangement joins TRBV28 to TRBJ2-2; maybe TRBD1 (6 bases). The germline V gene encodes CDR1 MDHEN and CDR2 SYDVKM. The CDR3 consists of 14 residues. V was pared by 3 bases and J by 6 bases, with 11 bases between. Together with reference TRBV28 and TRBJ2-2, the CDR3 gives the full variable domain: DVKVTQSSRYLVKRTGEKVFLECVQDMDHENMFWYRQDPGLGLRLIYFSYDVKMKEKGDIPEGYSVSREKKERFSLILESASTNQTSMYLCASSFLQGPGELFFGEGSRLTVL.

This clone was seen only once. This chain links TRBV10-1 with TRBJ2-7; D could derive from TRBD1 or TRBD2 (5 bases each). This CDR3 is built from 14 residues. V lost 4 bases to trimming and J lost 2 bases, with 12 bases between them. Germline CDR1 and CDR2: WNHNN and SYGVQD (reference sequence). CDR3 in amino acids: CASSARDGAYEQYF. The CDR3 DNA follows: TGCGCCAGCAGTGCTCGGGACGGAGCCTACGAGCAGTACTTC.

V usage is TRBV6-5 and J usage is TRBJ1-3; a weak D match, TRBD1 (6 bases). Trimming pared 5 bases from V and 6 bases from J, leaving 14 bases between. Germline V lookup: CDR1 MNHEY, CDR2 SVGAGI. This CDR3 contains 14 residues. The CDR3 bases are TGTGCCAGCAGTCATCAAGGGGGAGAAAACACCATATATTTT. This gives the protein CASSHQGGENTIYF.